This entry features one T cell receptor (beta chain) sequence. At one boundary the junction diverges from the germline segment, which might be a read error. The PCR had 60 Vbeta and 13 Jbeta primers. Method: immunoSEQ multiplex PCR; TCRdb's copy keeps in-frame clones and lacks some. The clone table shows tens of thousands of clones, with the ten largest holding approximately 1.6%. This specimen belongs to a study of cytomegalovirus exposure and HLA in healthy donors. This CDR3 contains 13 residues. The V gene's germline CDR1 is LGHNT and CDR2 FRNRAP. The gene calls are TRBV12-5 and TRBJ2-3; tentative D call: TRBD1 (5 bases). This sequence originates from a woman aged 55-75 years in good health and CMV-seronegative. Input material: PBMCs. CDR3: CASLRWGTDTQYF. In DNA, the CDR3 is TGTGCTAGCCTACGGTGGGGCACGGATACGCAGTATTTT.